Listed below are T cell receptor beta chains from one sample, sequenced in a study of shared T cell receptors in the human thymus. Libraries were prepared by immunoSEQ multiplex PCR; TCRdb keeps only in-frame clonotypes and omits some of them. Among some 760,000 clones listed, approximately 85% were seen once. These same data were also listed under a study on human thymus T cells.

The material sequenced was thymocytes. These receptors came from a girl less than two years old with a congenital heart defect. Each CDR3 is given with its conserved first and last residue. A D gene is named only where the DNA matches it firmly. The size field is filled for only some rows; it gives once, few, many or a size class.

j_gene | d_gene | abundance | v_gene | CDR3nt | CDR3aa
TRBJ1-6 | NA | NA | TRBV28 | TGTGCCAGCAGTAGTGGGAGCAGAAAACGGTTTACCCTCCACTTT | CASSSGSRKRFTLHF
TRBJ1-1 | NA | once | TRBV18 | TGTGCCAGCTCCGTCGACACTGAAGCTTTCTTT | CASSVDTEAFF
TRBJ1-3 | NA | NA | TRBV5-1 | TGCGCCAGCAGCTTGTCGGTTACTGGAAACACCATATATTTT | CASSLSVTGNTIYF
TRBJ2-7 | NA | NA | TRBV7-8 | TGTGCCAGCAGCTTTTCCCCCGAGACGGAGTCCTACGAGCAGTACTTC | CASSFSPETESYEQYF
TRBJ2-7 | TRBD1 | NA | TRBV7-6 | TGTGCCAGCAGCTCCTTACCACCGGGACAGCACTATTACTACGAGCAGTACTTC | CASSSLPPGQHYYYEQYF
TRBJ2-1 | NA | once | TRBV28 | TGTGCCAGCAGTTTCGGGACTCTTAAGGGCAATGAGCAGTTCTTC | CASSFGTLKGNEQFF
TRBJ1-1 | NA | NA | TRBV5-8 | TGTGCCAGCACCTCAGGTGCTGAAGCTTTCTTT | CASTSGAEAFF
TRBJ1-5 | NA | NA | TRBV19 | TGTGCCAGTAGTATAGTATCGGATCAGCCCCAGCATTTT | CASSIVSDQPQHF
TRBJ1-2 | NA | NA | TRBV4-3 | TGCGCCAGCAGCCAAGAAAGCCCAAGGGGGGGGCCTAACTATGGCTACACCTTC | CASSQESPRGGPNYGYTF
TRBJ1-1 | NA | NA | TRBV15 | TGTGCCACCAGCAGCCCGGGACACCACATGAACACTGAAGCTTTCTTT | CATSSPGHHMNTEAFF
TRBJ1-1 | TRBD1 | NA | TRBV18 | TGTGCCAGCTCACCACCGGGTGGACAGGCTACCGTGGACACTGAAGCTTTCTTT | CASSPPGGQATVDTEAFF
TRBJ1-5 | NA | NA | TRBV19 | TGTGCCAGTAGATTGACAGACAGCAATCAGCCCCAGCATTTT | CASRLTDSNQPQHF
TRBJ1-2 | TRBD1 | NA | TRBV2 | TGTGCCAGCAGTGAACCCAGGGGGGAGGATGGCTACACCTTC | CASSEPRGEDGYTF
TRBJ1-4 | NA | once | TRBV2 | TGTGCCAGCAGTGGGGTGGACGGAGGAGGAAAACTGTTTTTT | CASSGVDGGGKLFF
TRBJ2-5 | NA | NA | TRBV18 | TGTGCCAGCTCACCACCAGCGGCTCTAGGGAGCCCACACCCTCAAGAGACCCAGTACTTC | CASSPPAALGSPHPQETQYF
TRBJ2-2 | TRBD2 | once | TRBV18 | TGTGCCAGCTCCCGGACTAGCGGGGGGCAGAACACCGGGGAGCTGTTTTTT | CASSRTSGGQNTGELFF
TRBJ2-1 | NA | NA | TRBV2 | TGTGCCAGCATGGGGCCAAGGGGCAATGAGCAGTTCTTC | CASMGPRGNEQFF
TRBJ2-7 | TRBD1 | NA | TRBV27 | TGTGCCAGCAGTCCCGGGACAGCCCGTTCCTACGAGCAGTACTTC | CASSPGTARSYEQYF
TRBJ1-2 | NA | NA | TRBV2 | TGTGCCAGCAGTGTAGCAGGGGCCGGGTTCCAAGACCTCTATGGCTACACCTTC | CASSVAGAGFQDLYGYTF
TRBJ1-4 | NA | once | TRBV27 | TGTGCCAGCAGCCAGGGGCGACTTCTATATAATGAAAAACTGTTTTTT | CASSQGRLLYNEKLFF
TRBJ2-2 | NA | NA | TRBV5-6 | TGTGCCAGCAGCTCCCACTTATTCGGTGGGGCCGACACCGGGGAGCTGTTTTTT | CASSSHLFGGADTGELFF
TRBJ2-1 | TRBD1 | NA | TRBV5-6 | TGTGCCAGCAGCTTCCCCGGGACAGCTTACAATGAGCAGTTCTTC | CASSFPGTAYNEQFF
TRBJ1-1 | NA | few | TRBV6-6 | TGTGCCAGCAGTGCGAACGGACAGGAAGCTTTCTTT | CASSANGQEAFF
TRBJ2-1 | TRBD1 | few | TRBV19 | TGTGCCAGTAGGCTCGGGACAGGGGACCACAATGAGCAGTTCTTC | CASRLGTGDHNEQFF